The source of this TCR beta chain is a study of T cells in Graves' hyperthyroidism and ophthalmopathy. This clonotype was observed a few times. Amplification of TCR beta CDR3 regions used RNA as the template. TCR CDR3 regions were first amplified by RT-PCR with HTBI primers. From the multiplex PCR reads, TCRdb called clonotypes with MiXCR, one entry per CDR3 protein. The table includes approximately 380,000 distinct CDR3 sequences, approximately 19% detected once. The CDR3 length is 14 residues. CDR1 and CDR2 (germline): MGHRA, YSYEKL. V shed 4 bases, J shed 5 bases, and the junction held 6 bases outside the gene matches. Newly diagnosed hyperthyroidism, duration under 2 months, in patients aged 18 to 65.

The origin of this receptor is a woman aged 18-29 years with Graves' hyperthyroidism. The specimen sequenced was blood. This chain links TRBV4-1 with TRBJ2-5; 8 bases fit TRBD2. This chain's CDR3 is CASSPREGEETQYF. The DNA of the CDR3 is TGCGCCAGCAGCCCCCGGGAGGGAGAGGAGACCCAGTACTTC.